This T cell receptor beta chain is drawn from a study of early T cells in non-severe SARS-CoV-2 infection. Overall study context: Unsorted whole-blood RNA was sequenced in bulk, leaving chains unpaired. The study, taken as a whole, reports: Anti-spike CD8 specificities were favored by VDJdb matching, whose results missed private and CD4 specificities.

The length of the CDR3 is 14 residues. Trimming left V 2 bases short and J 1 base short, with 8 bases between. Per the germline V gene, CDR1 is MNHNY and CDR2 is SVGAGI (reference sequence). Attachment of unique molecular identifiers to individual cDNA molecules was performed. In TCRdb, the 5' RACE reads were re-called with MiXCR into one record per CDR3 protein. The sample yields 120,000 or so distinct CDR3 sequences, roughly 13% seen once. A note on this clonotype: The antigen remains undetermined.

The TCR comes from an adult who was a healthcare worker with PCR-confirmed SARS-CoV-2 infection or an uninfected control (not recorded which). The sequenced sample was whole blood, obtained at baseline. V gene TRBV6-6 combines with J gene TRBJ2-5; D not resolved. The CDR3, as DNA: TGTGCCAGCAGTTACGTGCCTAGCCAAGAGACCCAGTACTTC. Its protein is CASSYVPSQETQYF.